The present T cell receptor beta chain was sequenced within a study of cytomegalovirus exposure and HLA in healthy donors. CDR1 and CDR2 (germline): PRHDT, FYEKMQ (reference sequence). The CDR3 spans 12 residues. Trimming removed 8 bases at V and 3 bases at J, with 8 bases between. A multiplex PCR was run with 60 Vbeta primers and 13 Jbeta primers. The method was immunoSEQ multiplex PCR; TCRdb's version includes in-frame clones alone and lacks a portion of them. The sample gives over 100,000 clones, about three quarters of which show up once; 6.6% is in the top ten. This rearrangement joins TRBV13 to TRBJ2-1; possibly TRBD1 for D (5 bases). Sequencing was done on a sample of PBMCs. This clonotype was sampled from a man aged 35-49 years in good health and CMV-seropositive. This CDR3 reads CASGQGYNEQFF. CDR3 in DNA: TGTGCCAGCGGGCAGGGCTACAATGAGCAGTTCTTC.